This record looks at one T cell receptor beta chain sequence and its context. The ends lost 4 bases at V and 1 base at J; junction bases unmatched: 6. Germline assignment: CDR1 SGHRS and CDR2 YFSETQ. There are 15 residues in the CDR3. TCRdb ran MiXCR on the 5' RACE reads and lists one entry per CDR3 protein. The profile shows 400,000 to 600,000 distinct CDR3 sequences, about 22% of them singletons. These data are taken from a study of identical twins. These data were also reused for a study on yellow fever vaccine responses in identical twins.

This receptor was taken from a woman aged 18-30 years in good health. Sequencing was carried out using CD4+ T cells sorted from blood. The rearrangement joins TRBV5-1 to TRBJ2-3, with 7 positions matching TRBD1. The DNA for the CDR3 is TGCGCCAGCAGCGATAGGGGGCTCGGCACAGATACGCAGTATTTT. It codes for CASSDRGLGTDTQYF. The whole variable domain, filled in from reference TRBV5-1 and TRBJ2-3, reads KAGVTQTPRYLIKTRGQQVTLSCSPISGHRSVSWYQQTPGQGLQFLFEYFSETQRNKGNFPGRFSGRQFSNSRSEMNVSTLELGDSALYLCASSDRGLGTDTQYFGPGTRLTVL.